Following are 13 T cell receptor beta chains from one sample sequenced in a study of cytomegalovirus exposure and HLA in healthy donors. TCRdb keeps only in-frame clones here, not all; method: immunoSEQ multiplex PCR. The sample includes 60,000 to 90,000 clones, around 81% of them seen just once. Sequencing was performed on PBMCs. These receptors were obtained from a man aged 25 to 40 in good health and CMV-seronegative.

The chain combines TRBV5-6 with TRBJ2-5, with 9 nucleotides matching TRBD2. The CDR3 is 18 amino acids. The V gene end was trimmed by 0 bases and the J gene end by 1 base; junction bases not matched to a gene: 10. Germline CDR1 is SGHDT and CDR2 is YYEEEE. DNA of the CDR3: TGTGCCAGCAGCTTGGCCGCGGGGATAGCGGGAGCCCAAGAGACCCAGTACTTC. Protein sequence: CASSLAAGIAGAQETQYF.

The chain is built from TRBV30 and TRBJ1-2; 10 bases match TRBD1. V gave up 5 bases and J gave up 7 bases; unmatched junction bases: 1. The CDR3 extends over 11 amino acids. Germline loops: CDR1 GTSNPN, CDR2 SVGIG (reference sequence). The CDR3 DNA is TGTGCCTGGTGGGACAGGGGTGGCTACACCTTC. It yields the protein CAWWDRGGYTF.

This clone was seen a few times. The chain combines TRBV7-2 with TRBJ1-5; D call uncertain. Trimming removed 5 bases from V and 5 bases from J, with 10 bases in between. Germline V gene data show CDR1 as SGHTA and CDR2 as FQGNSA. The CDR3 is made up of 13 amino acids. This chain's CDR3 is CASSQTYHQPQHF. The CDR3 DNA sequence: TGTGCCAGCAGCCAGACATATCATCAGCCCCAGCATTTT.

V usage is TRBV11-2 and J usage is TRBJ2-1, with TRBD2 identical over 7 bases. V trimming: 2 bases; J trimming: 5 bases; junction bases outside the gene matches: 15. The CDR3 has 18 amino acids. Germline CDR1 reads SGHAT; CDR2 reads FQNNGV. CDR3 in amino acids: CASSLKWWSGTRDNEQFF. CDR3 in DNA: TGTGCCAGCAGCTTAAAGTGGTGGAGCGGGACTCGGGACAATGAGCAGTTCTTC. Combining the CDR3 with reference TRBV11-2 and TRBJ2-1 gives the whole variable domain EAGVAQSPRYKIIEKRQSVAFWCNPISGHATLYWYQQILGQGPKLLIQFQNNGVVDDSQLPKDRFSAERLKGVDSTLKIQPAKLEDSAVYLCASSLKWWSGTRDNEQFFGPGTRLTVL.

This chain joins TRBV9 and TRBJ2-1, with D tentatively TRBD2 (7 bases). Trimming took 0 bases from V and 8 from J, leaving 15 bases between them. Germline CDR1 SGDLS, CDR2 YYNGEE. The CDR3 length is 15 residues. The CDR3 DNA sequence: TGTGCCAGCAGCGTAGAGGGGGGGGGCTGGGATGAGCAGTTCTTC. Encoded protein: CASSVEGGGWDEQFF.

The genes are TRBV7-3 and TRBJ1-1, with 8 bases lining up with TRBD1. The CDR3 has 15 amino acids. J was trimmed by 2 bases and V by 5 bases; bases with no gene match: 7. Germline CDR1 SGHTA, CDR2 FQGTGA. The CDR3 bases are TGTGCCAGCAGCCTGCAGGGGGCGTTCAACACTGAAGCTTTCTTT. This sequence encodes CASSLQGAFNTEAFF.

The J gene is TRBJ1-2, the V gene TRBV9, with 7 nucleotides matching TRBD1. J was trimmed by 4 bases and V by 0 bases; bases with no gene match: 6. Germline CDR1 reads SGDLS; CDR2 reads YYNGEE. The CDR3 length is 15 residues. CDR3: CASSVGQGESYGYTF. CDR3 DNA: TGTGCCAGCAGCGTAGGACAGGGTGAGAGCTATGGCTACACCTTC.

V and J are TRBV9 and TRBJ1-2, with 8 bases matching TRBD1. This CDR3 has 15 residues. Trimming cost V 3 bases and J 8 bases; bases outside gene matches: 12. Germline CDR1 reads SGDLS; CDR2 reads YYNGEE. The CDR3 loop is CASSGTGSRTMGYTF. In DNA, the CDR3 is TGTGCCAGCAGCGGGACAGGGTCGCGGACCATGGGCTACACCTTC. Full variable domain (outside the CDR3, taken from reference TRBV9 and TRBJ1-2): DSGVTQTPKHLITATGQRVTLRCSPRSGDLSVYWYQQSLDQGLQFLIQYYNGEERAKGNILERFSAQQFPDLHSELNLSSLELGDSALYFCASSGTGSRTMGYTFGSGTRLTVV.

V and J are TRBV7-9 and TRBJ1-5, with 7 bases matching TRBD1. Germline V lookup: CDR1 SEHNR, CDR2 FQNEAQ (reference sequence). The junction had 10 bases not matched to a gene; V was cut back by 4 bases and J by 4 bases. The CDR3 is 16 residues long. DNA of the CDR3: TGTGCCAGCAGCTCACATCGGGGACAGAGAAATCAGCCCCAGCATTTT. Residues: CASSSHRGQRNQPQHF.

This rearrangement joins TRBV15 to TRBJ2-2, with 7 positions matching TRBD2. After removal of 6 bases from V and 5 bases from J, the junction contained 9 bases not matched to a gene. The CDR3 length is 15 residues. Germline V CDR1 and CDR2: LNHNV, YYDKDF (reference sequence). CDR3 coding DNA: TGTGCCACCAGAAGGGGAGGGGATGGGACCGGGGAGCTGTTTTTT. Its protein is CATRRGGDGTGELFF. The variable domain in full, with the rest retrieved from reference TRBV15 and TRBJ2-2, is DAMVIQNPRYQVTQFGKPVTLSCSQTLNHNVMYWYQQKSSQAPKLLFHYYDKDFNNEADTPDNFQSRRPNTSFCFLDIRSPGLGDTAMYLCATRRGGDGTGELFFGEGSRLTVL.

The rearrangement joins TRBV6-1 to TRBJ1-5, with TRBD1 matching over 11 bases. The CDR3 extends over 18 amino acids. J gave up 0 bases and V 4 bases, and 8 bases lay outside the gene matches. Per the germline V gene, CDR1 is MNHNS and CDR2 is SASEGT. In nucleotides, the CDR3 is TGTGCCAGCAGTGGGACAGGGGGCCAACTTTATAGCAATCAGCCCCAGCATTTT. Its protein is CASSGTGGQLYSNQPQHF.

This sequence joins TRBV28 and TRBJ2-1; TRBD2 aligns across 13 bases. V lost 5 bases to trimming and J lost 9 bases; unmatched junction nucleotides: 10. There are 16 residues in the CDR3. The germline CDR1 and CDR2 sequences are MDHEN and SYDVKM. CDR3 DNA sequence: TGTGCCAGCAGTCCACTCACTAGCGGGAGGGCCGGTGAGCAGTTCTTC. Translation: CASSPLTSGRAGEQFF.

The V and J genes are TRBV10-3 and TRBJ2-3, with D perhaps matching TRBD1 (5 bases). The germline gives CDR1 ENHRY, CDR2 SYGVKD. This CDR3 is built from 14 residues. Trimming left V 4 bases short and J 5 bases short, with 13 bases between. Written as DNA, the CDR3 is TGTGCCATCAGTGCGGGCAGGGATGGAGATACGCAGTATTTT. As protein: CAISAGRDGDTQYF.